These T cell receptor beta chains were read from a single sample in a study of OX40 agonist ivuxolimab in advanced cancers. This table comes from immunoSEQ multiplex PCR, and its TCRdb copy is limited to in-frame clones, with some not included. The sample has over 50,000 clones, about 88% seen once. The sequences come from CD4+ or CD8+ T cells sorted from blood, collected in a trial of the OX40 agonist ivuxolimab. The source of these receptors is an adult with an advanced solid tumor such as melanoma, head and neck, liver or kidney cancer. Both conserved end residues are part of each CDR3. Fields, in order: D gene, J gene, V gene, clone size, CDR3 DNA, CDR3 protein. The D gene is left open where the match is weak. Clone size, where shown, is once, few, many, or a class for clones that have expanded.

TRBD2 | TRBJ2-1 | TRBV7-9 | . | TGTGCCAGCAGCCTAGGGACTAGCTTCGACAATGAGCAGTTCTTC | CASSLGTSFDNEQFF
. | TRBJ2-1 | TRBV7-8 | . | TGTGCCAGCAGCTTGGGCAGGTCTTCAGACAATGAGCAGTTCTTC | CASSLGRSSDNEQFF
. | TRBJ1-6 | TRBV19 | few | TGTGCCAGTACTCCGACCGCAGAGTTCACACCCCTCCACTTT | CASTPTAEFTPLHF
. | TRBJ1-1 | TRBV29-1 | . | TGCAGCGTTGAAGATGCCCGCAGGGGAAACACTGAAGCTTTCTTT | CSVEDARRGNTEAFF
. | TRBJ2-3 | TRBV30 | . | TGTGCCTGGAGTGTAACAGTTAGCACAGATACGCAGTATTTT | CAWSVTVSTDTQYF
. | TRBJ2-7 | TRBV7-2 | . | TGTGCCAGCAGCTTCGCCTCCTACGAGCAGTACTTC | CASSFASYEQYF
TRBD2 | TRBJ2-7 | TRBV10-2 | . | TGCGCCAGCTGGAGTGGGGGGACTAGCGGGAGAAAAACCTACGAGCAGTACTTC | CASWSGGTSGRKTYEQYF
. | TRBJ2-6 | TRBV18 | . | TGTGCCAGCTCACAGCTCGTTAACTCTGGGGCCAACGTCCTGACTTTC | CASSQLVNSGANVLTF
. | TRBJ2-1 | TRBV19 | . | TGTGCCAGTAGTGGGCTAGACGGGGGATCTAAGAGGTCCTACAATGAGCAGTTCTTC | CASSGLDGGSKRSYNEQFF
. | TRBJ2-2 | TRBV5-4 | . | TGTGCCAGCAGCACGGACAGAACGAACACCGGGGAGCTGTTTTTT | CASSTDRTNTGELFF
. | TRBJ1-4 | TRBV19 | . | TGTGCCAGTAGTATAGGGAAAGGAACTAATGAAAAACTGTTTTTT | CASSIGKGTNEKLFF
. | TRBJ2-7 | TRBV7-2 | . | TGTGCCAGCAGCTTGAAGGGGGACACCCACTACGAGCAGTACTTC | CASSLKGDTHYEQYF
. | TRBJ1-6 | TRBV7-2 | . | TGTGCCAGCAGTCAGGGACTGGATAATTCACCCCTCCACTTT | CASSQGLDNSPLHF
. | TRBJ1-3 | TRBV18 | once | TGTGCCAGCTCAGGACGACAGCTCTCTGGAAACACCATATATTTT | CASSGRQLSGNTIYF
. | TRBJ1-4 | TRBV20-1 | . | TGCAGTGCTACCGACGAGGAAAAACTGTTTTTT | CSATDEEKLFF
. | TRBJ1-2 | TRBV5-1 | once | TGCGCCAGCAGCTTGGCCCCGACAGGAACATATGGCTACACCTTC | CASSLAPTGTYGYTF
TRBD1 | TRBJ2-7 | TRBV6-1 | . | TGTGCCAGCAGTCGGGACAGGGCCACGTACGAGCAGTACTTC | CASSRDRATYEQYF
. | TRBJ2-7 | TRBV20-1 | . | TGCAGTGCTAGAGCTAGGGAGCAGTACTTC | CSARAREQYF
TRBD1 | TRBJ1-2 | TRBV15 | . | TGTGCCACCAGCAGAGTAGGGGGCATCGATGGCTACACCTTC | CATSRVGGIDGYTF
. | TRBJ2-5 | TRBV5-4 | . | TGTGCCAGCAGCTTGGAACTCCAAGAGACCCAGTACTTC | CASSLELQETQYF
. | TRBJ2-3 | TRBV19 | . | TGTGCCAGTAGTATGGACCTCGCCGGGACGGATACGCAGTATTTT | CASSMDLAGTDTQYF
. | TRBJ1-6 | TRBV2 | few | TGTGCCAGCACCACGGGACACCCCAATTCACCCCTCCACTTT | CASTTGHPNSPLHF
. | TRBJ2-7 | TRBV7-2 | . | TGTGCCAGCAGCCCGCGGGGCCTCGACTACGAGCAGTACTTC | CASSPRGLDYEQYF
. | TRBJ1-2 | TRBV5-1 | . | TGCGCCAGCAGCTTAGAGGGGTCCCTCTATGGCTACACCTTC | CASSLEGSLYGYTF
. | TRBJ1-3 | TRBV30 | . | TGTGCCTGGAGTAGTTTCAGCTCTGGAAACACCATATATTTT | CAWSSFSSGNTIYF
TRBD1 | TRBJ2-7 | TRBV4-1 | . | TGCGCCAGCAGCCACACAGGGGGGCCCTACGAGCAGTACTTC | CASSHTGGPYEQYF
. | TRBJ1-6 | TRBV7-2 | . | TGTGCCAGCAGCTTAGAGTTTGCAGGGAATTCACCCCTCCACTTT | CASSLEFAGNSPLHF
TRBD2 | TRBJ2-1 | TRBV25-1 | . | TGTGCCAGCAGTGCGCTAGCGGGAGCCGGGGATGAGCAGTTCTTC | CASSALAGAGDEQFF
TRBD2 | TRBJ2-7 | TRBV19 | . | TGTGCCAGTAGTATAGGACCGGGACTAGCGGGAGCCTACGAGCAGTACTTC | CASSIGPGLAGAYEQYF
. | TRBJ1-6 | TRBV19 | . | TGTGCCAGTAGCTCGGACTCCCGGGGTTCACCCCTCCACTTT | CASSSDSRGSPLHF
. | TRBJ2-5 | TRBV9 | . | TGTGCCAGCAGCGTAGGGACTCTTCAAGAGACCCAGTACTTC | CASSVGTLQETQYF
TRBD2 | TRBJ2-1 | TRBV7-9 | . | TGTGCCAGCAGCTTTTCACTAGCGGGAGCGGTTGAGCAGTTCTTC | CASSFSLAGAVEQFF
. | TRBJ1-1 | TRBV5-1 | . | TGCGCCAGCAGCCCCGTAACCGGGACTGAAGCTTTCTTT | CASSPVTGTEAFF
TRBD2 | TRBJ2-1 | TRBV9 | . | TGTGCCAGCAGCACCGGACTAGCGGGAAACTGGAATGAGCAGTTCTTC | CASSTGLAGNWNEQFF
TRBD1 | TRBJ2-1 | TRBV7-9 | . | TGTGCCAGCAGCTTAGAACGACAGGGGGGGCAGTTCTTC | CASSLERQGGQFF
. | TRBJ1-6 | TRBV27 | . | TGTGTCAGCAGTTTGAACTCAACACCCCTCCACTTT | CVSSLNSTPLHF
. | TRBJ2-3 | TRBV28 | . | TGTGCCAGCAGCTCGCCCGCTTCGGGTCCCAGCACAGATACGCAGTATTTT | CASSSPASGPSTDTQYF
TRBD1 | TRBJ2-7 | TRBV4-1 | . | TGCGCCAGCAGCCAGGGGTTCTATAAGGACAGGACCTACGAGCAGTACTTC | CASSQGFYKDRTYEQYF
TRBD1 | TRBJ1-4 | TRBV6-1 | . | TGTGCCAGCAGTGAAACCGGGACAGGAATTGAAAAACTGTTTTTT | CASSETGTGIEKLFF
TRBD2 | TRBJ2-7 | TRBV28 | . | TGTGCCAGCAGTATCCCTAGCGGGAGTTTCTACGAGCAGTACTTC | CASSIPSGSFYEQYF
. | TRBJ2-2 | TRBV2 | . | TGTGCCAGCAGTCGGGACGAATCGAACACCGGGGAGCTGTTTTTT | CASSRDESNTGELFF
. | TRBJ1-1 | TRBV7-2 | . | TGTGCCAGCAGCACCCAAATGAACACTGAAGCTTTCTTT | CASSTQMNTEAFF
TRBD1 | TRBJ2-7 | TRBV5-1 | . | TGCGCCAGCAGCTACGGGACAGGGGTCTACGAGCAGTACTTC | CASSYGTGVYEQYF
. | TRBJ2-7 | TRBV15 | . | TGTGCCACCAGCAGAGCATCTGGGACTTACACCCCCTACGAGCAGTACTTC | CATSRASGTYTPYEQYF
TRBD1 | TRBJ2-1 | TRBV7-6 | . | TGTGCCAGCAGCATCGGACAGGGTCTAAATGAGCAGTTCTTC | CASSIGQGLNEQFF
TRBD2 | TRBJ2-1 | TRBV4-1 | . | TGCGCCAGCAGAGTAGCGGGAGCCTACAATGAGCAGTTCTTC | CASRVAGAYNEQFF
. | TRBJ1-2 | TRBV6-1 | . | TGTGCCACCCAAGCCCCGGGCAGCTATGGCTACACCTTC | CATQAPGSYGYTF